Below are 20 T cell receptor beta chains sequenced from a single sample in a study of CD8 T cells in Susac syndrome. Reverse transcription of 0.5 to 1 ug RNA was performed with random hexamers. TCRdb processed the immunoSEQ multiplex PCR reads anew with MiXCR; each CDR3 protein has one entry. The table has 110,000 or so distinct CDR3 sequences, 85% to 95% seen once. The sample taken for sequencing was CD4+ T cells from PBMCs. The receptor set was obtained from a human donor in good health.

The V gene is TRBV7-2, the J gene TRBJ1-1; the D is unclear. The V gene's germline CDR1 is SGHTA and CDR2 FQGNSA. Trimming pared 0 bases from V and 6 bases from J, leaving 5 bases between. The CDR3 has 12 residues. Here the CDR3 reads CASSLATAEAFF. CDR3 sequence (DNA): TGTGCCAGCAGCTTAGCTACCGCTGAAGCTTTCTTT. Looking up the rest from reference TRBV7-2 and TRBJ1-1 gives the full variable domain: GAGVSQSPSNKVTEKGKDVELRCDPISGHTALYWYRQSLGQGLEFLIYFQGNSAPDKSGLPSDRFSAERTGGSVSTLTIQRTQQEDSAVYLCASSLATAEAFFGQGTRLTVV.

This chain joins TRBV7-2 and TRBJ1-4; D gene uncertain. The CDR3 contains 13 residues. Trimming left V 7 bases short and J 5 bases short, with 11 bases between. The germline V gene has CDR1 SGHTA and CDR2 FQGNSA. The CDR3 spells CASTPAFNEKLFF. CDR3 nucleotide sequence: TGTGCCAGCACCCCAGCCTTCAATGAAAAACTGTTTTTT.

This rearrangement joins TRBV5-4 to TRBJ1-1, with TRBD1 matching 9 bases. CDR1 is SGHNT, CDR2 YYREEE, per germline (reference sequence). CDR3 length: 15 residues. Germline trimming cut 4 bases from V and 3 bases from J; bases unmatched to any gene: 7. CDR3 protein: CASSARQGEYTEAFF. CDR3 sequence (DNA): TGTGCCAGCAGCGCCCGACAGGGGGAATACACTGAAGCTTTCTTT.

This chain uses TRBV12-3 or TRBV12-4 with TRBJ1-5; D ambiguous. This CDR3 region has 15 residues. Trimming left V 3 bases short and J 0 bases short, with 9 bases between. The CDR3 DNA follows: TGTGCCAGCAGTTTGAACGGCTATAGCAATCAGCCCCAGCATTTT. As protein: CASSLNGYSNQPQHF.

The V call is TRBV29-1, the J call TRBJ1-2; no clear D gene. This CDR3 region has 14 residues. Germline V gene lookup returns CDR1 SQVTM and CDR2 ANQGSEA. The V and J ends lost 4 bases and 9 bases respectively, with 21 bases between them. The CDR3: CSVVLVVEGASYTF. The CDR3 DNA follows: TGCAGCGTTGTTTTGGTGGTTGAGGGAGCTAGCTACACCTTC.

The J gene is TRBJ2-7, the V gene TRBV7-2; D might be TRBD1 (6 bases). Germline CDR1 and CDR2: SGHTA and FQGNSA. The CDR3 runs to 17 residues. V lost 3 bases and J 0 bases, leaving 18 bases between the germline ends. CDR3 amino acids: CASSLTRGQRPSYEQYF. The CDR3 DNA is TGTGCCAGCAGCTTGACCCGTGGACAGCGTCCCTCCTACGAGCAGTACTTC.

This clonotype was counted only a few times. The chain combines TRBV11-2 with TRBJ2-7; 8 positions agree with TRBD1. The germline gives CDR1 SGHAT, CDR2 FQNNGV. V dropped 1 base and J dropped 7; count of bases not matched to a gene: 3. The CDR3 has 13 amino acids. CDR3 nucleotides: TGTGCCAGCAGCTTAGGCAGGGGGCCGGAGCAGTACTTC. Protein sequence: CASSLGRGPEQYF.

CDR3 sequence reads: CSASVRDYGYTF. The CDR3 bases are TGCAGTGCTAGTGTCCGTGATTATGGCTACACCTTC. This sequence joins TRBV20-1 and TRBJ1-2; no definite D call. Trimming pared 3 bases from V and 5 bases from J, leaving 10 bases between. The CDR3 spans 12 residues. Germline CDR1 reads DFQATT; CDR2 reads SNEGSKA (reference sequence).

This chain uses TRBV30 with TRBJ1-2; no firm D call. The V and J ends lost 2 bases and 2 bases respectively, with 21 bases between them. The length of the CDR3 is 17 residues. The germline V gene encodes CDR1 GTSNPN and CDR2 SVGIG (reference sequence). The CDR3 here is CAWSTIHGRLMNYGYTF. The CDR3 DNA reads as TGTGCCTGGAGTACAATCCACGGACGCCTAATGAACTATGGCTACACCTTC.

The gene calls are TRBV30 and TRBJ2-5, with D possibly being TRBD2 (6 bases). V dropped 4 bases and J dropped 4 bases, with 10 bases sitting between them. The CDR3 has 12 amino acids. Germline V gives CDR1 GTSNPN, CDR2 SVGIG (reference sequence). CDR3 in amino acids: CAWTTSPETQYF. The CDR3 nucleotides read TGTGCCTGGACAACTAGCCCAGAGACCCAGTACTTC.

The CDR3 DNA reads TGCGCCAGCAGCTTGTGGGGGGCCGACCTTCCCATCGCGAACACCGGGGAGCTGTTTTTT. It codes for CASSLWGADLPIANTGELFF. This chain links TRBV5-1 with TRBJ2-2, with D possibly being TRBD1 or TRBD2 (6 bases each). The V gene lost 1 base and the J gene lost 0 bases, with 22 bases spanning the gap. In germline, CDR1 is SGHRS, CDR2 YFSETQ. The CDR3 loop spans 20 amino acids.

The sample holds one count of this clonotype. The V gene is TRBV20-1, the J gene TRBJ1-5; D not resolved. This CDR3 is built from 15 residues. The V end lost 6 bases, the J end lost 1 base, and 16 bases lay between the germline ends. The germline V gene encodes CDR1 DFQATT and CDR2 SNEGSKA (reference sequence). CDR3 DNA: TGCAGTGCCTCCCCAAACGGTCGGAGCAATCAGCCCCAGCATTTT. The encoded protein is CSASPNGRSNQPQHF.

This clonotype occurred once. V and J are TRBV5-6 and TRBJ1-5; the match to TRBD1 covers 9 bases. Trimming took 4 bases from V and 2 from J; bases not matched to a gene: 10. CDR3 length: 17 residues. Germline-derived CDR1 and CDR2 are SGHDT and YYEEEE. In nucleotides, the CDR3 is TGTGCCAGCAGCCGTACAGGGGGCGGAGTTGGCAATCAGCCCCAGCATTTT. The encoded protein is CASSRTGGGVGNQPQHF. The full variable domain, completed using reference TRBV5-6 and TRBJ1-5, is DAGVTQSPTHLIKTRGQQVTLRCSPKSGHDTVSWYQQALGQGPQFIFQYYEEEERQRGNFPDRFSGHQFPNYSSELNVNALLLGDSALYLCASSRTGGGVGNQPQHFGDGTRLSIL.

The V gene is TRBV29-1, the J gene TRBJ2-1; D might be TRBD2 (7 bases). CDR3 length: 11 amino acids. Trimming cost V 6 bases and J 8 bases, with 11 bases left between them. Germline V CDR1 and CDR2: SQVTM, ANQGSEA. The CDR3 is CSVPGGDEQFF. CDR3 bases: TGCAGCGTACCGGGGGGCGATGAGCAGTTCTTC.

The V and J genes are TRBV28 and TRBJ1-2; possibly TRBD1 for D (5 bases). Germline CDR1 reads MDHEN; CDR2 reads SYDVKM. This CDR3 spans 13 amino acids. The V and J ends lost 2 bases and 7 bases respectively, with 11 bases between them. CDR3: CASSLGQGFGYTF. The CDR3, as DNA: TGTGCCAGCAGTTTAGGTCAGGGATTTGGCTACACCTTC.

This chain's CDR3 is CASSYGTGTHEQYF. The CDR3 nucleotides read TGTGCCAGCAGTTACGGGACAGGGACCCACGAGCAGTACTTC. The genes are TRBV6-2 or TRBV6-3 and TRBJ2-7; 9 bases agree with TRBD1. Unmatched junction bases numbered 4, after V lost 2 bases and J lost 5 bases. There are 14 residues in the CDR3. Germline V gene lookup returns CDR1 MNHEY and CDR2 SVGEGT.

The J gene is TRBJ1-5, the V gene TRBV19, with 9 bases matching TRBD1. J was trimmed by 6 bases and V by 4 bases; bases with no gene match: 7. Germline CDR1 reads LNHDA; CDR2 reads SQIVND (reference sequence). This CDR3 has 15 residues. CDR3 DNA: TGTGCCAGTAGTACCAACAGGGGGCCCGGTCAGCCCCAGCATTTT. This translates into CASSTNRGPGQPQHF.

V is TRBV19 and J is TRBJ2-1, with 13 bases that match TRBD2. CDR3 length: 16 residues. V lost 6 bases to trimming and J lost 7 bases; unmatched junction nucleotides: 9. Germline V gene sequence: CDR1 LNHDA, CDR2 SQIVND (reference sequence). The DNA of the CDR3 is TGTGCCAGTAGCACGAAACTAGCGGGGGGGCGGAATGAGCAGTTCTTC. Its protein is CASSTKLAGGRNEQFF.

This rearrangement joins TRBV7-9 to TRBJ2-1; tentatively, D is TRBD2 (7 bases). Germline assignment: CDR1 SEHNR and CDR2 FQNEAQ (reference sequence). This CDR3 comprises 15 residues. The V gene lost 4 bases and the J gene lost 6 bases, with 16 bases spanning the gap. The CDR3 DNA sequence: TGTGCCAGCAGCTCACCTGGGGAGGGGGTCAATGAGCAGTTCTTC. As protein: CASSSPGEGVNEQFF.

A single count supports this clonotype. This sequence joins TRBV19 and TRBJ1-5; the match to TRBD1 covers 7 bases. Trimming cost V 4 bases and J 8 bases; bases outside gene matches: 11. CDR3 length equals 15 residues. The germline V gene encodes CDR1 LNHDA and CDR2 SQIVND (reference sequence). CDR3: CASSTQTGYLEPQHF. CDR3 nucleotides: TGTGCCAGTAGTACCCAGACAGGGTACTTGGAGCCCCAGCATTTT.